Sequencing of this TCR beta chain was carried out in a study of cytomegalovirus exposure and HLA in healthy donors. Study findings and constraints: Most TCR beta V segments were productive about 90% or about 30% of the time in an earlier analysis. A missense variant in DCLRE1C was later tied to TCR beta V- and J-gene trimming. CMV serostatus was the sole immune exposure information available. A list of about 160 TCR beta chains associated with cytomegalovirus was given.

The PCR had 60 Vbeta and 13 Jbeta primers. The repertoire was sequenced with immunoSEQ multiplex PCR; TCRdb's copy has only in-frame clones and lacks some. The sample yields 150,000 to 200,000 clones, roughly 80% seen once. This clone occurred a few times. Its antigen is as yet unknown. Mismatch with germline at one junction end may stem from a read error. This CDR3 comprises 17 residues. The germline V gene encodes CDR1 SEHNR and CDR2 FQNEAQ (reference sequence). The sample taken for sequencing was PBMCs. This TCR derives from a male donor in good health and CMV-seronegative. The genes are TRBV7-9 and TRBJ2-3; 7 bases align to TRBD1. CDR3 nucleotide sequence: TGTTCCAGCCGTTCGGGTTTTATAGGGGGCCCCACAGATACGCAGTATTTT. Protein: CSSRSGFIGGPTDTQYF.